A selection of T cell receptor beta chains follows, all from one sample in a study of Graves' ophthalmopathy and Graves' hyperthyroidism. A single record per CDR3 protein comes from TCRdb applying MiXCR to the multiplex PCR reads. The sample shows approximately 480,000 distinct CDR3 sequences, approximately 15% of them seen only once. Sequenced material: blood. These receptors were taken from a woman aged 25 to 39 with Graves' ophthalmopathy. Each CDR3 is given with its conserved first and last residue. A D gene is named only where the DNA matches it firmly. The size entry is marked missing in some rows and otherwise reads once, few, many or a size class.

>TRBJ1-2|NA|NA|TRBV3-1
TGTGCCAGCAGCCCCACAGGGAATCGCGGCTACACCTTC
CASSPTGNRGYTF
>TRBJ1-6|many|NA|TRBV28
TGTGCCAGCAGGACGTTCGATAATTCACCCCTCCACTTT
CASRTFDNSPLHF
>TRBJ1-1|many|TRBD1|TRBV6-5
TGTGCCAGCAGTCGGGACAGGGAGGCCACTGAAGCTTTCTTT
CASSRDREATEAFF
>TRBJ2-2|many|NA|TRBV28
TGTGCCAGCAGTTTGGTCCCAGGGTCAAACACCGGGGAGCTGTTTTTT
CASSLVPGSNTGELFF
>TRBJ1-1|few|TRBD1|TRBV28
TGTGCCAGCAGGCGTGACCCAGGGGGGAACACTGAAGCTTTCTTT
CASRRDPGGNTEAFF
>TRBJ1-1|many|NA|TRBV28
TGTGCCAGCAGCCCCTGGGGGAGCGTGCGTGCTGAAGCTTTCTTT
CASSPWGSVRAEAFF
>TRBJ1-5|many|TRBD1|TRBV24-1
TGTGCCACCAGTGACTTTGACAGGGAGTCCCTCAATCAGCCCCAGCATTTT
CATSDFDRESLNQPQHF
>TRBJ1-2|few|TRBD1|TRBV5-5
TGTGCCAGCAGCTCGGGACAGGGAGCTAACTATGGCTACACCTTC
CASSSGQGANYGYTF
>TRBJ2-7|many|NA|TRBV20-1
TGCAGTGCTAGAGGTGAGGGTAGCGGATACGAGCAGTACTTC
CSARGEGSGYEQYF
>TRBJ2-5|many|NA|TRBV20-1
TGCAGTGCCTCCAAGCCCCAGGGACATACGGAGACCCAGTACTTC
CSASKPQGHTETQYF
>TRBJ2-7|NA|NA|TRBV6-1
TGTGCCAGCAGTCCCGAAGGAGGGGGCCCCTACGAGCAGTACTTC
CASSPEGGGPYEQYF
>TRBJ1-3|many|TRBD1|TRBV7-8
TGTGCCAGCAGCTTCCCAGGGGACAGGGTCGTATATTTT
CASSFPGDRVVYF
>TRBJ2-5|NA|TRBD2|TRBV30
TGTGCCTGCGGGACTAGGATTAGGGAGACCCAGTACTTC
CACGTRIRETQYF
>TRBJ1-2|many|TRBD1|TRBV5-1
TGCGCCAGCAGCTCGCGGGACAGGGGGATCTATGGCTACACCTTC
CASSSRDRGIYGYTF
>TRBJ2-5|many|NA|TRBV12-3/TRBV12-4
TGTGCCAGCAGTTTCCGCCCAGGTTGGGAGACCCAGTACTTC
CASSFRPGWETQYF
>TRBJ1-2|many|TRBD1|TRBV2
TGTGCCAGCAGTGATTCAGGGGGCGGGTATGGCTACACCTTC
CASSDSGGGYGYTF
>TRBJ1-5|many|NA|TRBV12-3/TRBV12-4
TGTGCCAGCAGTCCTCTTCTTTTACAGGGAGGAGGACAGCCCCAGCATTTT
CASSPLLLQGGGQPQHF
>TRBJ2-2|many|NA|TRBV6-4
TGTGCCAGCAGTGACTCGAAACAGGGTCTCGAGGCCGGGGAGCTGTTTTTT
CASSDSKQGLEAGELFF
>TRBJ1-2|many|TRBD1|TRBV28
TGTGCCAGCCGTCCGACCTCAGACAGGGGCTATGGCTACACCTTC
CASRPTSDRGYGYTF
>TRBJ2-7|many|TRBD2|TRBV6-4
TGTGCCAGCAGTCGACTAGCGGGGGTGGAGAGTACTACCTACGAGCAGTACTTC
CASSRLAGVESTTYEQYF
>TRBJ1-2|few|TRBD1|TRBV18
TGTGCCAGCTCACCCAACGCGGGACAGGCCAACTATGGCTACACCTTC
CASSPNAGQANYGYTF
>TRBJ2-5|many|NA|TRBV28
TGTGCCACTGTCCAAGAGACCCAGTACTTC
CATVQETQYF
>TRBJ1-2|few|NA|TRBV14
TGTGCCAGCAGCCCCCTCGTTCAGGGGTTTAGGTATGGCTACACCTTC
CASSPLVQGFRYGYTF
>TRBJ2-2|many|NA|TRBV12-3/TRBV12-4
TGTGCCAGCAGTACGCCGCCAGGGCGGGGCGGGGAGCTGTTTTTT
CASSTPPGRGGELFF
>TRBJ2-7|NA|TRBD1|TRBV10-3
TGTGCCATCAGCGGGGACAGGGACTCCTACGAGCAGTACTTC
CAISGDRDSYEQYF
>TRBJ1-1|many|NA|TRBV6-2/TRBV6-3
TGTGCCAGCAGTTACTCACCGGATCCGTTGAACACTGAAGCTTTCTTT
CASSYSPDPLNTEAFF
>TRBJ1-2|many|NA|TRBV2
TGTGCCAGCAGTGGGTACAGCTACCACACCTTC
CASSGYSYHTF
>TRBJ2-7|NA|NA|TRBV12-3/TRBV12-4
TGTGCCTGCAGTTTGGTGCCCTACGAGCAGTACTTC
CACSLVPYEQYF
>TRBJ2-1|many|TRBD2|TRBV12-3/TRBV12-4
TGTGCCAGCAGTTTAGCTAGCGGGGCATGGAATGAGCAGTTCTTC
CASSLASGAWNEQFF
>TRBJ2-7|medium-sized|TRBD1|TRBV7-8
TGTGCCAGCAGCTTAGTGACAGGGGGCGGCGAGCAGTACTTC
CASSLVTGGGEQYF
>TRBJ2-5|many|NA|TRBV6-5
TGTGCCAGCAGTTACCGCGGTTCAGAGACCCAGTACTTC
CASSYRGSETQYF
>TRBJ2-7|NA|NA|TRBV9
TGTGCCAGCAGCGTAGGGTCGGCCCGGAGCTACGAGCAGTACTTC
CASSVGSARSYEQYF
>TRBJ2-5|few|NA|TRBV27
TGTGCCAGCAGTTTATTTTCCCGGGTCGGGGAGACCCAGTACTTC
CASSLFSRVGETQYF
>TRBJ1-5|many|NA|TRBV15
TGTGCCACCAGCTCCCGTCGGACGGGCAATCAGCCCCAGCATTTT
CATSSRRTGNQPQHF
>TRBJ2-5|many|TRBD1|TRBV5-6
TGTGCCAGCAGCCTCGCCCCGCAGGGGGCCCAGTACTTC
CASSLAPQGAQYF
>TRBJ2-7|NA|TRBD1|TRBV4-1
TGCGCCAGTGGCAGGATTGGGACAGGGGTGGACTACGAGCAGTACTTC
CASGRIGTGVDYEQYF
>TRBJ1-5|many|NA|TRBV6-5
TGTGCCAGCAGTCCGGACAGAGATCAGCCCCAGCATTTT
CASSPDRDQPQHF
>TRBJ2-5|many|NA|TRBV20-1
TGCAGTGCTAGCCACCAAGAGACCCAGTACTTC
CSASHQETQYF
>TRBJ2-5|many|NA|TRBV2
TGTGCCAGCAGTGAAGTGGGTATCGGTGAGACCCAGTACTTC
CASSEVGIGETQYF
>TRBJ2-2|few|TRBD1|TRBV11-1
TGTGCCAGCAGTCCCCGACAGGGAAGAGACACCGGGGAGCTGTTTTTT
CASSPRQGRDTGELFF
>TRBJ2-7|few|NA|TRBV5-1
TGCGCCAGCAAAGGAGGCAGCTACGAGCAGTACTTC
CASKGGSYEQYF
>TRBJ1-2|many|NA|TRBV30
TGTGCCACTGACGCGTGGGGCTACACCTTC
CATDAWGYTF
>TRBJ1-3|many|NA|TRBV24-1
TGTGCCACCAGTGAAGGGGGAACTCTGGGAAACACCATATATTTT
CATSEGGTLGNTIYF
>TRBJ2-2|few|TRBD1|TRBV4-2
TGTGCCAGCAGCCGCCCCCAAGCGGACAGGCGACCCCAGAACACCGGGGAGCTGTTTTTT
CASSRPQADRRPQNTGELFF
>TRBJ2-2|many|TRBD2|TRBV5-6
TGTGCCAGCAGCTCGGAGACTAGCAGGAACACCGGGGAGCTGTTTTTT
CASSSETSRNTGELFF
>TRBJ1-5|many|TRBD1|TRBV10-3
TGTGCCATCAGTGAGTCTCCGGGACAGCCGAGGAGCAATCAGCCCCAGCATTTT
CAISESPGQPRSNQPQHF
>TRBJ2-7|many|TRBD2|TRBV27
TGTGCCAGCAGTTTGGCAGCGGGGGGCCAAACCTACGAGCAGTACTTC
CASSLAAGGQTYEQYF
>TRBJ2-3|many|NA|TRBV10-3
TGTGCCATCAACCGCCCCGGGATAGATACGCAGTATTTT
CAINRPGIDTQYF
>TRBJ2-5|many|NA|TRBV15
TGTGCCACCAGCAGAGATTCCGGCGCGGAGACCCAGTACTTC
CATSRDSGAETQYF
>TRBJ1-1|many|NA|TRBV2
TGTGCCAGCAGTGCAAGGACAGAAGCTTTCTTT
CASSARTEAFF
>TRBJ1-5|NA|NA|TRBV30
TGTGCCTGGAGTGGACACACCGGGAGAAGTCAGCCCCAGCATTTT
CAWSGHTGRSQPQHF
>TRBJ2-7|many|TRBD2|TRBV4-1
TGCGCCAGCAGCCGCGGACTAGCGGGCTCCTACGAGCAGTACTTC
CASSRGLAGSYEQYF
>TRBJ2-7|many|NA|TRBV6-5
TGTGCCAGCAGTCCCTCGGACGCCTACGAGCAGTACTTC
CASSPSDAYEQYF
>TRBJ2-4|many|TRBD2|TRBV12-3/TRBV12-4
TGTGCCAGCAGTTACGAGCGGGAGGGGAGGAACATTCAGTACTTC
CASSYEREGRNIQYF
>TRBJ1-1|many|TRBD1|TRBV4-1
TGCGCCAGCAGCCAGGTGGGACAGCCGAACACTGAAGCTTTCTTT
CASSQVGQPNTEAFF
>TRBJ2-6|few|TRBD1|TRBV19
TGTGCCAGTAGTATATATGACAGGGGAACTGGGGCCAACGTCCTGACTTTC
CASSIYDRGTGANVLTF
>TRBJ1-3|many|NA|TRBV7-8
TGTGCCAGCAGCACCCGACGGTCCTCTGGAAACACCATATATTTT
CASSTRRSSGNTIYF
>TRBJ1-1|many|NA|TRBV29-1
TGCAGCGTTCTCATCCACAGGGCCGAGATCGCTGAAGCTTTCTTT
CSVLIHRAEIAEAFF
>TRBJ2-5|few|NA|TRBV4-1
TGCGCCAGCAGCCAAGATCGGTTGGCGTGGCATCGCCAAGAGACCCAGTACTTC
CASSQDRLAWHRQETQYF
>TRBJ2-7|NA|NA|TRBV30
TGTGCATCTCAACAGGGTTTGGGGGAGCAGTACTTC
CASQQGLGEQYF